What follows describes a single T cell receptor (beta chain). This clone's antigen is unknown. Base-call qualities are not available, and no considerably larger clone is one nucleotide away. The treatment or condition tag for this specimen amounts to: in vitro stimulation with specific CMV peptide epitopes to enrich CMV-specific T cells. This specimen belongs to a study of T cell repertoires in cytomegalovirus infection (dated by TCRdb to about 2019). Regarding the study in general: Recently identified HLA-C-restricted CMV epitopes, whose presentation resists viral immunomodulation, were targeted by peptide stimulations together with well-studied HLA-B-restricted epitopes. Donor HLA type was relevant to the analysis, because carriage of CMV infection together with the matching HLA type was indicated by public TCR beta signatures. Broad study findings and their caveats: In both this cohort and an independent cohort of more than 350 donors, the cumulative frequency of public TCR beta family members distinguished carriers of CMV infection plus the relevant HLA type. The ex vivo response was dominated by HLA-C-restricted CMV-specific TCR beta clonotypes, and the single most frequent clonotype in two of eight donors was supplied by these HLA-C-restricted clonotypes.

Sequencing relied on an Illumina HiSeq 1500. TCRdb reworked the public reads: Q25 trimming with fastp, MiXCR clone assembly, productive beta chains retained. Identical CDR3 proteins give one entry, which carries the most common genes and DNA. The sample data list about a million distinct CDR3 sequences, and 31% of these were observed just once. More than 13% of the sample is held by the ten biggest clonotypes. The CDR3 spans 15 residues, from the cysteine through the phenylalanine. The sequence is cut down to CDR3 DNA, 45 bases in frame from base 1. The germline V gene encodes CDR1 DFQATT and CDR2 SNEGSKA (reference sequence). Here V drops 5 bases and J drops 5 bases, and the junction holds 14 bases not matched to any gene.

The source was cultured CD8+ T cells from PBMCs, collected from culture after CMV antigen stimulation. The TCR originated in a human donor in good health (CMV status not recorded). Some clones in this sample may be carry-over from other donors' samples. This sequence uses TRBV20-1 and TRBJ1-1, with 7 junctional bases fitting TRBD1. The CDR3 corresponds to CSADFIGQAGTEAFF. In nucleotides, the sequence is TGCAGTGCTGACTTTATCGGACAGGCGGGAACTGAAGCTTTCTTT.